These 2 T cell receptor beta chains were sequenced from one sample in a study of CD8 T cells in Susac syndrome. With random hexamers, roughly 0.45 to 1 ug RNA was reverse transcribed. Each CDR3 protein is one row after TCRdb ran MiXCR on the immunoSEQ multiplex PCR reads. The sample records about 94,000 distinct CDR3 sequences, roughly 94% being singletons. Material: CD4+ T cells from PBMCs. The source is a human donor with Susac syndrome.

CDR3 nucleotides: TGTGCCTGGAGTAATATAAGGGAGGACTCTGGAAACACCATATATTTT. Translation: CAWSNIREDSGNTIYF. This chain uses TRBV30 with TRBJ1-3; D call uncertain. From germline, CDR1 is GTSNPN and CDR2 SVGIG (reference sequence). Trimming took off 2 bases at V and 0 bases at J, with 14 bases between the two ends. This CDR3 is built from 16 residues.

The V and J genes are TRBV4-2 and TRBJ2-2, with TRBD1 as a possible D gene (6 bases). The CDR3 is 15 residues long. Looked up from germline, CDR1 is LGHNA and CDR2 is YNFKEQ. V lost 1 base, J lost 7 bases, and 13 bases lay in between. The CDR3 nucleotides read TGTGCCAGCAGCCAAGGACGGCAGGGGATCGGGGAGCTGTTTTTT. Amino acids: CASSQGRQGIGELFF.